This TCR beta chain was observed in a study of vaccination effects on CD4 cells after COVID-19. Findings of the study overall: Early post-infection timepoints were absent, and convalescent patients were few. Substantial clonal contraction characterized both infection- and vaccine-induced clones late after vaccination.

In its sample, this clone was seen once. What it recognizes is unknown. Using viral peptide pools, the ViraFEST assay grew out antigen-specific CD4+ T cells prior to sequencing. CD4+ T cells were isolated after 10 days of culture. Recipients of the vaccine had no prior SARS-CoV-2 infection and negative nucleocapsid antibodies. Half the medium was replaced with IL-2 medium on days 3 and 7. CDR1 and CDR2 (germline): SGHVS, FQNEAQ. The ends were cut back, 4 bases at V and 2 bases at J, with 12 bases in the middle. The CDR3 spans 15 residues. The table came from immunoSEQ multiplex PCR; TCRdb's copy has only in-frame clones and leaves some out. The profile shows around 71,000 clones, approximately 70% of them singletons.

The sequence derives from a human donor who received a COVID-19 vaccine. This rearrangement joins TRBV7-8 to TRBJ2-1, with D maybe TRBD2 (6 bases). The specimen was CD4+ T cells from PBMCs cultured with HCoV-OC43 spike peptides, collected before COVID-19 vaccination. The subset was: HCoV-OC43 spike overlapping peptide pool stimulation. The CDR3 nucleotides are TGTGCCAGCAGCTGGGAGAGCGGGCCCTACAATGAGCAGTTCTTC. Protein: CASSWESGPYNEQFF.